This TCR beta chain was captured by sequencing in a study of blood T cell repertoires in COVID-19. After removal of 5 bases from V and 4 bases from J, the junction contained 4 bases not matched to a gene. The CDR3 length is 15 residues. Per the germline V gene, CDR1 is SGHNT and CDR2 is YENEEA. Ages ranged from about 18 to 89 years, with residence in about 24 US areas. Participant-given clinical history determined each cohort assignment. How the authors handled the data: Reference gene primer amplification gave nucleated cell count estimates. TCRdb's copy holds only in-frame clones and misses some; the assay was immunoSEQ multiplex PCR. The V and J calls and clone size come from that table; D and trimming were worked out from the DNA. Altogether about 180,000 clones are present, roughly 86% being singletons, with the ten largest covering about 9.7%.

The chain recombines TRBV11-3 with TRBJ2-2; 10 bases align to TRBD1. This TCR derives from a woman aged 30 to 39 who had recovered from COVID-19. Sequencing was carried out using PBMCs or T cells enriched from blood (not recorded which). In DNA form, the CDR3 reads TGTGCCAGCAGCCCAAGGACAGGGGGCACCGGGGAGCTGTTTTTT. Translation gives CASSPRTGGTGELFF. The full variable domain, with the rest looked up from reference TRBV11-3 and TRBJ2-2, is EAGVVQSPRYKIIEKKQPVAFWCNPISGHNTLYWYLQNLGQGPELLIRYENEEAVDDSQLPKDRFSAERLKGVDSTLKIQPAELGDSAVYLCASSPRTGGTGELFFGEGSRLTVL.